This TCR beta chain stems from a study of T cell clonality in common variable immunodeficiency (dated by TCRdb to the mid-2010s). Diagnosis of CVID followed standard criteria, namely serum IgG, IgA and/or IgM below the normal range together with specific antibody deficiency. There were 45 or so subjects in the CVID group (about 30 male and roughly 15 female), ranging in age from roughly 9 to 65 years, with a mean age of 40. Both CVID patients and healthy controls were predominantly of Caucasian heritage. All CVID subjects had received replacement immunoglobulin therapy for at least one year at the time of study participation. At blood collection, none of the CVID subjects was ill or on immunomodulatory or immunosuppressive medication. Heparinized peripheral whole blood samples of roughly 5 to 9 ml were obtained from each donor. Genomic DNA from adults with common variable immune deficiency (CVID) and from healthy adult controls was used for sequencing of TCRbeta CDR3 repertoires. Diluted blood was density-centrifuged over Hypaque 1077 or Ficoll-Paque to isolate peripheral blood mononuclear cells. Unsorted mononuclear cells served as the source of genomic DNA, which was extracted either by Qiagen column purification or by a centrifugation-based method.

In its sample, this clone was seen many times. No cognate antigen has been identified for it. Here is what the overall study found, with its caveats: The authors noted that sequencing repertoires of T cell subpopulations would be needed to clarify what caused the increased clonality in CVID. Fewer TCRbeta clones were shared among CVID subjects than among healthy controls (p < 0.0001). Patient heterogeneity within the CVID cohort put limits on correlating repertoire features with clinical complications. Compared with healthy controls, CVID subjects showed increased TCRbeta clonality (t-test p = 0.018), a feature most characteristic of about a third of subjects. Fewer deletions and N-nucleotide insertions were reportedly observed in CVID TCRbeta sequences, and highly modified clones with 13 or more V deletions were reportedly absent from CVID TCRbeta sequences. Although equal DNA input was used, an average of approximately 82,000 unique sequences per sample was obtained for controls, compared with approximately 32,000 for CVID samples.

Equivalent amounts of genomic DNA from CVID and control samples were used as sequencing input. For every sample, a 60 bp segment covering the rearranged TCRbeta CDR3 region was amplified and then sequenced. The immunoSEQ assay, a bias-corrected multiplex PCR with high-throughput sequencing, was employed for TCRbeta amplification. The original methods were these. Every unique nucleotide sequence was considered a clone and was annotated with V, D and J genes, copy number and frequency. Sequences were labeled productive if in frame, and non-productive if out of frame or containing stop codons. Clonality was calculated from Shannon's entropy as previously described. Mean CDR3 Kyte-Doolittle hydropathy was derived from the predicted amino acid sequences of productive clones. The R hclust function was used to hierarchically cluster scaled V gene usage with Manhattan distance and complete linkage. To assess clone sharing by CDR3 amino acid sequence, 12 repertoires per group were resampled over 100 rounds. The repertoires were screened for around 70 published EBV-specific TCRbeta sequences and roughly 240 published CMV-specific TCRbeta sequences. After two CVID samples that produced fewer than 10,000 sequences were dropped from the analysis, some 43 CVID repertoires remained. TCRdb re-hosts the immuneACCESS table, in-frame sequences only. Its copies lack some clones; in the studies checked, an unresolved V gene accounts for under half of them, and the cause for the rest is not known. V and J calls and clone size are those listed in that table; D and trimming were worked out from the DNA. For this sample, 25,000 to 30,000 clones are listed, none of them singletons. The ten largest clones add up to approximately 3.5% of the sample.

Sample: peripheral blood mononuclear cells. The sequence came from a human donor with common variable immunodeficiency.

The CDR3 in this case is CASGPGTSGGYEQYF. CDR3 DNA, as far as it was read: TGTGCCAGCGGCCCCGGGACTAGCGGAGGGTACGAG. The chain is made from TRBV16 and TRBJ2-7, and 11 bases in between align with TRBD2. Read data end 3 residues before the CDR3 end; the end is taken from the germline J gene. CDR1 and CDR2 are drawn from the germline V gene: KGHSY, FQNENV. The CDR3 starts with the cysteine, ends with the phenylalanine, and has 15 residues. The DNA shown is the part of the CDR3 that was read: 36 bases, in frame from base 1. Trimming leaves V shorter by 8 bases and J shorter by 4 bases, with the junction holding 10 bases beyond the gene matches.